This T cell receptor beta chain was recorded in a study of T cells after yellow fever vaccination. Study-wide results and caveats: A faster peak, day 5 versus 15, was reached by the weaker secondary response. Booster sampling recovered most clones from primary vaccination (approximately 97% CD4, approximately 90% CD8).

With regard to this clonotype: Its antigen is as yet unknown.

TCR cDNA, made by 5'RACE template switching, carried an added universal primer site and UMIs. TCRdb itself ran the 5' RACE reads through MiXCR, one entry per CDR3 protein. The sample holds about 220,000 distinct CDR3 sequences, about 3% seen once. This CDR3 is 13 amino acids long. Germline V gene lookup returns CDR1 MRHNA and CDR2 SNTAGT. The V gene lost 3 bases and the J gene lost 2 bases, with 7 bases spanning the gap. The sequence derives from a man younger than 35 who received the YFV17D yellow fever vaccine. The sample in question was CD4+ T cells sorted from PBMCs, obtained 10 days after the yellow fever booster vaccination. The rearrangement joins TRBV6-4 to TRBJ1-1; D not resolved. CDR3 amino acids: CASSDEDNTEAFF. The CDR3 DNA sequence: TGTGCCAGCAGTGATGAGGACAACACTGAAGCTTTCTTT.